This TCR beta chain originates from a study of blood T cell repertoires in COVID-19. Sequencing used immunoSEQ multiplex PCR; TCRdb keeps in-frame clones, though not all of them. The sample consists of 490,000 or so clones, over 75% of them appearing once. Trimming removed 0 bases from V and 4 bases from J, with 15 bases in between. Germline lookup yields CDR1 LNHNV and CDR2 YYDKDF (reference sequence). This CDR3 has 16 amino acids. The rearrangement links TRBV15 to TRBJ1-2, with D maybe TRBD1 (5 bases). The sequence was collected from a woman in her thirties or forties who had recovered from COVID-19. The sample taken for sequencing was PBMCs or T cells enriched from blood (not recorded which). CDR3 protein: CATSRDLGEEGYGYTF. The CDR3 coding sequence is TGTGCCACCAGCAGAGATTTGGGGGAGGAAGGCTATGGCTACACCTTC.